This T cell receptor (beta chain) is from a study of cytomegalovirus exposure and HLA in healthy donors. At the level of the study: Researchers found that roughly 80% of a few hundred genotyped donors fell within the Caucasian-associated ancestry cluster.

Whole-study findings and limits: In an earlier analysis, in 620 or so donors, most V segments appeared productive either ~90% or ~30% of the time. Links to common viral pathogens appeared, in a later analysis, for several of the most significant clusters.

In the PCR, 60 Vbeta and 13 Jbeta primers were used. Some clones are missing from TCRdb's copy, which holds only in-frame ones; the method was immunoSEQ multiplex PCR. The sample data list 150,000 or so clones. For this clone: Its antigen is not known.

V was shortened by 8 bases and J by 5 bases, with 6 bases between the two germline ends. The CDR3 sequence is 11 residues long. The germline gives CDR1 LNHNV, CDR2 YYDKDF (reference sequence). The rearrangement links TRBV15 to TRBJ2-2, with D hard to call. Sequenced material: PBMCs. The receptor was isolated from a man between 18 and 29 years old in good health and CMV-seronegative. CDR3 nucleotide sequence: TGTGCCACCCTCGGGACCGGGGAGCTGTTTTTT. Amino acid sequence: CATLGTGELFF.